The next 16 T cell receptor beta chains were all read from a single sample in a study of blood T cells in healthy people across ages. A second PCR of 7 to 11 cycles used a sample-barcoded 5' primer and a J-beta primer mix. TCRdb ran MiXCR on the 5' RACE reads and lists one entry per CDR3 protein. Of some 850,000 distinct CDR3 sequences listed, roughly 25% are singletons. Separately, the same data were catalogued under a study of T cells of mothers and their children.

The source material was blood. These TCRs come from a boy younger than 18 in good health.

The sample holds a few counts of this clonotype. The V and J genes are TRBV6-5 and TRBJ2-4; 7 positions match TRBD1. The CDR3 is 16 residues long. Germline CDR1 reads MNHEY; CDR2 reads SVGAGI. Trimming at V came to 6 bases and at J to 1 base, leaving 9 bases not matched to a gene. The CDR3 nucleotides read TGTGCCAGCAGCCGAGGGACAGTTAACGCCAAAAACATTCAGTACTTC. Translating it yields CASSRGTVNAKNIQYF.

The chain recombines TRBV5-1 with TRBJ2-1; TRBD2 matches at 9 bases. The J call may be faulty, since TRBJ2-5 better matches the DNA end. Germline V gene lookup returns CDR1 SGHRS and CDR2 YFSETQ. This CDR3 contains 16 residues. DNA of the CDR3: TGCGCCAGCAGCTTGGGGGCTAGCGGGGTCGGGGAGACCCAGTACTTC. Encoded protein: CASSLGASGVGETQYF.

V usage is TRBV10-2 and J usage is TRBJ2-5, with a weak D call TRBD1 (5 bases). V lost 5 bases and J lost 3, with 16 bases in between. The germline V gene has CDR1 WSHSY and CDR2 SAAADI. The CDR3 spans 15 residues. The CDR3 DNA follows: TGCGCCAGCAGTACCCTTTTCGACAGCGAAGAGACCCAGTACTTC. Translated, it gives CASSTLFDSEETQYF.

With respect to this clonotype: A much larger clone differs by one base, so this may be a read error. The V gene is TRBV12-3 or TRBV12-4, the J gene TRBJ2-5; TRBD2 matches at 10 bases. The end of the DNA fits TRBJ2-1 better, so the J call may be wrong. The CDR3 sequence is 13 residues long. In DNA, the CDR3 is TGTGCCAGCAGTTTACTAGCGGGGGTTAAGCAGTTCTTC. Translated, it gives CASSLLAGVKQFF.

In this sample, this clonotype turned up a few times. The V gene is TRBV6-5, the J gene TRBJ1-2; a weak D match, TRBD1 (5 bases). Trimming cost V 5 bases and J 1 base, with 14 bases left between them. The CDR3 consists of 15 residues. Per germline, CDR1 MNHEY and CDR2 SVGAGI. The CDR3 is CASSEDSILNYGYTF. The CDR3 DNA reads TGTGCCAGCAGTGAAGACAGTATCCTTAACTATGGCTACACCTTC.

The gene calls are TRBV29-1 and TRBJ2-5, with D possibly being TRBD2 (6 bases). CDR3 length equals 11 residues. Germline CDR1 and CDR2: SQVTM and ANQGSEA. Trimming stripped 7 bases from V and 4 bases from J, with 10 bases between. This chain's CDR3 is CSGGGGETQYF. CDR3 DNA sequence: TGCAGCGGGGGAGGTGGAGAGACCCAGTACTTC.

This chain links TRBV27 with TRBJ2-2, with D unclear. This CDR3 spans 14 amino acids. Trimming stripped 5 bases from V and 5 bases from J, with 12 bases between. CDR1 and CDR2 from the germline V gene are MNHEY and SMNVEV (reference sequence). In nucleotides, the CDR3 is TGTGCCAGCAGTCAGTCCCGCGGAACCGGGGAGCTGTTTTTT. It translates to CASSQSRGTGELFF.

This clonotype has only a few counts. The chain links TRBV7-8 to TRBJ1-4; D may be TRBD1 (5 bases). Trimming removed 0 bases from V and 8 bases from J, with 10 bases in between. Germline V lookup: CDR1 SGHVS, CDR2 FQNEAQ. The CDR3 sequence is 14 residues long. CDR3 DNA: TGTGCCAGCAGCTTAGCGGGACGGAGGGAAAAACTGTTTTTT. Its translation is CASSLAGRREKLFF. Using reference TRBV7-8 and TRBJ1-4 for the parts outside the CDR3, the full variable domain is GAGVSQSPRYKVAKRGQDVALRCDPISGHVSLFWYQQALGQGPEFLTYFQNEAQLDKSGLPSDRFFAERPEGSVSTLKIQRTQQEDSAVYLCASSLAGRREKLFFGSGTQLSVL.

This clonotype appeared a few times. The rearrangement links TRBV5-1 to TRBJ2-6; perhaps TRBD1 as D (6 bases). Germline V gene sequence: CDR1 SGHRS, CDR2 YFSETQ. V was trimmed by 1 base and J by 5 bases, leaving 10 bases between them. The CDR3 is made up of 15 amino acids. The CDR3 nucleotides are TGCGCCAGCAGCTTGCACAGGGCGCGGGCCAACGTCCTGACTTTC. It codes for CASSLHRARANVLTF.

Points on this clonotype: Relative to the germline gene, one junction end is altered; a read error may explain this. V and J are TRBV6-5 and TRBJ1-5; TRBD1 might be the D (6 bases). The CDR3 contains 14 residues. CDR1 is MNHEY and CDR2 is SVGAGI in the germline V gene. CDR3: CASSDSGANQPQHF. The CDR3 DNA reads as TGTGCCAGCAGTGACTCAGGGGCCAATCAGCCCCAGCATTTT.

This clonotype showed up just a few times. CDR3 sequence reads: CASSLGEAVKQETQYF. The CDR3 bases are TGCGCCAGCAGCTTGGGTGAAGCGGTTAAACAGGAGACCCAGTACTTC. J is TRBJ2-5 and V is TRBV5-1, with D perhaps matching TRBD2 (5 bases). V was pared by 0 bases and J by 5 bases, with 17 bases between. The V gene's germline CDR1 is SGHRS and CDR2 YFSETQ. CDR3 size: 16 residues.

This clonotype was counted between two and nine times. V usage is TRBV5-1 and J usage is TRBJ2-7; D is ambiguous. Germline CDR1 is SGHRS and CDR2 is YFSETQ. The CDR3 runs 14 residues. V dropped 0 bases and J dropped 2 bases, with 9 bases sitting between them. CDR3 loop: CASSLEGLAYEQYF. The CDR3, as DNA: TGCGCCAGCAGCTTGGAAGGCTTAGCCTACGAGCAGTACTTC.

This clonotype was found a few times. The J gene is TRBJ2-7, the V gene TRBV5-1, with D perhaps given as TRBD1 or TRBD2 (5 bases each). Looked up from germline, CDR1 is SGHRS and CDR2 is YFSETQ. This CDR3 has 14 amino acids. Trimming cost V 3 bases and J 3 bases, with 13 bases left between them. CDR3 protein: CASSWRGDLYEQYF. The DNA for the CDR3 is TGCGCCAGCAGCTGGCGAGGGGACCTCTACGAGCAGTACTTC.

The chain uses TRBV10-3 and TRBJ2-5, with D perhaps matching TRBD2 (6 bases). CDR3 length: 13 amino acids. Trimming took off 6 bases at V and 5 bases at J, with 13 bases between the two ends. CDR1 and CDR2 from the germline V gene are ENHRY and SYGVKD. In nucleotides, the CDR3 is TGTGCCATCAGGCCGACTAGGTGGGAGACCCAGTACTTC. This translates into CAIRPTRWETQYF.

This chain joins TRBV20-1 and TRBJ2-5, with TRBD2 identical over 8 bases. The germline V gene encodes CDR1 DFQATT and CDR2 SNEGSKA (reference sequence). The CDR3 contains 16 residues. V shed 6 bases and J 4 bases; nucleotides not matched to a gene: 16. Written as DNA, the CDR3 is TGCAGTGCGCAACCCATTGCGGGGGGCATAGGAGAGACCCAGTACTTC. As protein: CSAQPIAGGIGETQYF.

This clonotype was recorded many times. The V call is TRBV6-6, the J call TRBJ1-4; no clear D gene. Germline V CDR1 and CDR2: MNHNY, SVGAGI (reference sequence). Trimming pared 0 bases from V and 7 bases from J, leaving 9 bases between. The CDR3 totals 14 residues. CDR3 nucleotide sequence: TGTGCCAGCAGTTACTCTCGGGAGGGTGAAAAACTGTTTTTT. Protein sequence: CASSYSREGEKLFF.